Listed below are T cell receptor beta chains from one sample, sequenced in a study of blood T cell repertoires in COVID-19. Assay: immunoSEQ multiplex PCR; the TCRdb copy retains only in-frame clones and omits some. In the table there are 150,000 to 200,000 clones, approximately 86% of which are singletons. The sequenced sample consisted of peripheral blood. These TCRs come from a man aged 18-30 years with acute or convalescent COVID-19. CDR3s include the opening cysteine and the closing phenylalanine or tryptophan. The D gene is left open where the match is weak. Only some rows state a clone size, as once, few, many or a class for expanded clones.

TRBD2	TRBV7-8	-	TRBJ2-1	TGTGCCAGCAGCCCCGGGGCTAGCGGGGGGAATGAGCAGTTCTTC	CASSPGASGGNEQFF
-	TRBV6-5	-	TRBJ1-1	TGTGCCAGCAGTCCGGGACATCTGAACACTGAAGCTTTCTTT	CASSPGHLNTEAFF
-	TRBV7-3	-	TRBJ1-2	TGTGCCAGCAGCCCCCGGGCGGGAGGCTGGACAGAGTCTTCCGCTAACTATGGCTACACCTTC	CASSPRAGGWTESSANYGYTF
TRBD1	TRBV11-2	-	TRBJ1-6	TGTGCCAGCAGCTCGGGACAGGGTGATTCACCCCTCCACTTT	CASSSGQGDSPLHF
TRBD1	TRBV5-4	-	TRBJ1-2	TGTGCCAGCAGCAGTCGACAGGGACAGATGCGGACCTTC	CASSSRQGQMRTF
-	TRBV6-1	-	TRBJ2-5	TGTGCCAGCAGTGAAGCGGTTCCGAGGCCGACCCAGTACTTC	CASSEAVPRPTQYF
TRBD2	TRBV7-9	-	TRBJ2-3	TGTGCCAGCAGCTCCAGCCTTAGCGGGGGGGGCACAGATACGCAGTATTTT	CASSSSLSGGGTDTQYF
TRBD1	TRBV2	-	TRBJ1-1	TGTGCCAGCACTAGGACAGGGGCCCCCGCTGAAGCTTTCTTT	CASTRTGAPAEAFF
-	TRBV18	-	TRBJ2-5	TGTGCCAGCTCACCTCAGAACCAAGAGACCCAGTACTTC	CASSPQNQETQYF
TRBD2	TRBV5-1	-	TRBJ2-5	TGCGCCAGCAGCCCGCGGGGGGCCGACCAAGAGACCCAGTACTTC	CASSPRGADQETQYF
TRBD1	TRBV7-9	-	TRBJ2-2	TGTGCCAGCAGCTATGGGACAGAGAACACCGGGGAGCTGTTTTTT	CASSYGTENTGELFF
-	TRBV11-2	-	TRBJ2-2	TGTGCCAGCAGCCGGACTAACACCGGGGAGCTGTTTTTT	CASSRTNTGELFF
-	TRBV11-2	-	TRBJ2-7	TGTGCCAGCAGCTTAGGTGCCGGGACATACTACGAGCAGTACTTC	CASSLGAGTYYEQYF
TRBD1	TRBV11-2	-	TRBJ1-6	TGTGCCAGCAGCTTAGCCAGGGGGACCTATAATTCACCCCTCCACTTT	CASSLARGTYNSPLHF
TRBD1	TRBV19	-	TRBJ2-2	TGTGCCAGTAGTGGGGACAGGGGGCGAAAGGCCGGGGAGCTGTTTTTT	CASSGDRGRKAGELFF
TRBD1	TRBV5-4	once	TRBJ2-5	TGTGCCAGCAGCCTGGGACAGGGGTCCCCTCCCAGGGAGACCCAGTACTTC	CASSLGQGSPPRETQYF
-	TRBV6-5	-	TRBJ2-1	TGTGCCAGCAGTTATACCGGACAGTACAATGAGCAGTTCTTC	CASSYTGQYNEQFF
-	TRBV19	-	TRBJ2-2	TGTGCCAGTAGCTACGGGCGGGCCGGGGAGCTGTTTTTT	CASSYGRAGELFF
TRBD1	TRBV24-1	few	TRBJ1-5	TGTGCCACAAGACAGGGGGCCTTGGGGCCCCAGCATTTT	CATRQGALGPQHF
TRBD1	TRBV5-6	-	TRBJ1-5	TGTGCCAGCAGCTTGAGGGACAGGGGCAATCAGCCCCAGCATTTT	CASSLRDRGNQPQHF
-	TRBV20-1	-	TRBJ2-1	TGCAGTGCTAGTTCTGGCAGTCCCCTACAGAGGGTTGGTGAGCAGTTCTTC	CSASSGSPLQRVGEQFF
-	TRBV4-1	-	TRBJ2-3	TGCGCCAGCAGCCAAGCAAAGCTAGGCACAGATACGCAGTATTTT	CASSQAKLGTDTQYF
-	TRBV6-5	once	TRBJ1-6	TGTGCCAGCAGTTACGGCAGATCCTATAATTCACCCCTCCACTTT	CASSYGRSYNSPLHF
TRBD1	TRBV6-1	-	TRBJ2-7	TGTGCCAGCAGTGAAGCGTCCGGGACAGGGTGGGACGAGCAGTACTTC	CASSEASGTGWDEQYF
-	TRBV18	-	TRBJ1-2	TGTGCCAGCTCACCAACGGGAGATGGCTACACCTTC	CASSPTGDGYTF
TRBD1	TRBV29-1	-	TRBJ1-2	TGCAGCGTTACAGGACAGGCCAATAACTATGGCTACACCTTC	CSVTGQANNYGYTF
TRBD2	TRBV9	-	TRBJ2-3	TGTGCCAGCGGAACCGGGACTAGCTCAACAGATACGCAGTATTTT	CASGTGTSSTDTQYF
-	TRBV5-1	-	TRBJ2-3	TGCGCCAGCAGCTCCGGACGGACTTCTAGCACAGATACGCAGTATTTT	CASSSGRTSSTDTQYF
TRBD1	TRBV29-1	-	TRBJ2-1	TGCAGCGTTGAAGACGTCGGGACAGCATACAATGAGCAGTTCTTC	CSVEDVGTAYNEQFF
-	TRBV7-9	-	TRBJ2-5	TGTGCCAGCAGCCCTCAGGGAATGGAGACCCAGTACTTC	CASSPQGMETQYF
-	TRBV5-1	-	TRBJ1-2	TGCGCCAGCAGCAGATCCCCCGGGGGGCTAGCTAACTATGGCTACACCTTC	CASSRSPGGLANYGYTF
-	TRBV6-6	-	TRBJ1-3	TGTGCCAGCAGGGAAACAGGGAGCTCTGGAAACACCATATATTTT	CASRETGSSGNTIYF
-	TRBV7-2	-	TRBJ1-6	TGTGCCAGCAGCTCCGGCCTGGGCCCTAATTCACCCCTCCACTTT	CASSSGLGPNSPLHF
-	TRBV6-4	few	TRBJ1-1	TGTGCCAGACCCAGAGGCTCTGAAGCTTTCTTT	CARPRGSEAFF
-	TRBV9	once	TRBJ1-6	TGTGCCAGCAGCCCAGTAGTTTCCCCAGGGCAGAATTCACCCCTCCACTTT	CASSPVVSPGQNSPLHF
TRBD1	TRBV7-9	-	TRBJ1-4	TGTGCCAGCAGCCAAGGGACAGTTAATGAAAAACTGTTTTTT	CASSQGTVNEKLFF
-	TRBV9	-	TRBJ2-3	TGTGCCAGCAGCGTAGGGCTAGCCAGTCAAGATACGCAGTATTTT	CASSVGLASQDTQYF
TRBD1	TRBV5-1	-	TRBJ2-2	TGCGCCAGCAGAAGACAGGGTCCCGGGGAGCTGTTTTTT	CASRRQGPGELFF
-	TRBV2	-	TRBJ2-3	TGTGCCAGCAGTGACCGGGGGGCTATTCTTAACTCGGATACGCAGTATTTT	CASSDRGAILNSDTQYF
TRBD1	TRBV23-1	-	TRBJ1-3	TGCGCCAGCAGTCATCCGACAGGGCATTCTGGAAACACCATATATTTT	CASSHPTGHSGNTIYF
TRBD1	TRBV18	-	TRBJ1-2	TGTGCCAGCTCACCGCTACCGACAGGGTTGGACTATGGCTACACCTTC	CASSPLPTGLDYGYTF
-	TRBV28	-	TRBJ1-2	TGTGCCAGCAGTTTACCCGAACAGGTTGGGTATGGCTACACCTTC	CASSLPEQVGYGYTF
TRBD1	TRBV10-2	once	TRBJ1-5	TGCGCCAGCAGTGAGGGCAGGGGGCTAAGGAATCAGCCCCAGCATTTT	CASSEGRGLRNQPQHF
-	TRBV14	once	TRBJ2-1	TGTGCCAGCAGCCAAGATCTCGAAGTGGAGCTAGTCTTC	CASSQDLEVELVF
TRBD1	TRBV2	few	TRBJ1-5	TGTGCCAGCAGGGGAGGACAGGGACTCTATAGCAATCAGCCCCAGCATTTT	CASRGGQGLYSNQPQHF
-	TRBV18	-	TRBJ1-4	TGTGCCAGCTCACTGGAGACAACTAATGAAAAACTGTTTTTT	CASSLETTNEKLFF
-	TRBV6-6	-	TRBJ2-1	TGTGCCAGCAGCACCCAGGGGAATGAGCAGTTCTTC	CASSTQGNEQFF
-	TRBV11-3	-	TRBJ2-2	TGTGCCAGCAGCTTAGATCCTATCCGGGAGCTGTTTTTT	CASSLDPIRELFF
TRBD1	TRBV5-6	once	TRBJ1-4	TGTGCCAGCACCCTGGATGGGACAGACGAAAAACTGTTTTTT	CASTLDGTDEKLFF
-	TRBV9	-	TRBJ1-6	TGTGCCAGCAGCGTAGTTGGAGATTCACCCCTCCACTTT	CASSVVGDSPLHF
TRBD2	TRBV6-2/TRBV6-3	-	TRBJ2-3	TGTGCCAGCAGTTACCCGGGACTTCGACTAGCCGTAAACACAGATACGCAGTATTTT	CASSYPGLRLAVNTDTQYF
-	TRBV7-9	-	TRBJ1-1	TGTGCCAGCAGCTTAAGCCTGAACACTGAAGCTTTCTTT	CASSLSLNTEAFF
TRBD1	TRBV30	-	TRBJ1-3	TGTGCCTGGAGTGGGGGACAGGGAGGAAACACCATATATTTT	CAWSGGQGGNTIYF
-	TRBV5-1	-	TRBJ2-2	TGCGCCAGCAGCGGCACAGGGCGGGGGGAGCTGTTTTTT	CASSGTGRGELFF
-	TRBV12-5	-	TRBJ1-1	TGTGCTAGTGGTCCCGGACGGGAACGGGCCGGTATGAACACTGAAGCTTTCTTT	CASGPGRERAGMNTEAFF
TRBD1	TRBV9	-	TRBJ2-1	TGTGCCAGCAGGGGACAGGGGGACTATGAGCAGTTCTTC	CASRGQGDYEQFF
-	TRBV2	once	TRBJ1-2	TGTGCCAGCAGTGTACAGGGTCGGGGAGGCTACACCTTC	CASSVQGRGGYTF
TRBD1	TRBV4-2	once	TRBJ1-5	TGTGCCAGCAGCCAGGGGACAGGGGGAATGGAACAGCCCCAGCATTTT	CASSQGTGGMEQPQHF
-	TRBV4-1	-	TRBJ1-5	TGCGCCAGCAGCGACCCAGGGGCGGCAAGCAATCAGCCCCAGCATTTT	CASSDPGAASNQPQHF